These T cell receptor beta chains were read from a single sample in a study of T cells in Graves' hyperthyroidism and ophthalmopathy. TCRdb redid the calling of the multiplex PCR reads with MiXCR, one entry per CDR3 protein. Seen here are around 350,000 distinct CDR3 sequences, approximately 15% observed once, and the top ten hold 20%. The specimen was blood. The receptors shown here come from a woman in her twenties or thirties with Graves' ophthalmopathy. Each CDR3 is given with its conserved first and last residue. D genes are given only for firm matches. Expanded clones are given a class, and other clones once, few, many or no size at all.

TRBV28	TRBJ2-3	.	.	TGTGCCAGCAGTTGGTTTGGGACCAGCAATCAGCCCCAGTATTTT	CASSWFGTSNQPQYF
TRBV12-3/TRBV12-4	TRBJ2-3	.	many	TGTGCCAGCAGCCTAAAGATGGGGGGCCGTAGCACAGATACGCAGTATTTT	CASSLKMGGRSTDTQYF
TRBV6-1	TRBJ1-2	.	.	TGTGCCATCAGTGAAGCGCTTCTCGTTGGGTTTTATGGCTACACCTTC	CAISEALLVGFYGYTF
TRBV20-1	TRBJ2-1	TRBD1	.	TGCAGTGCTAGAGATTCGGGACAGGTCCGAATCCAGTTCTTC	CSARDSGQVRIQFF
TRBV7-9	TRBJ1-6	.	.	TGTGCCAGCAGCTTTACGGGGGGTTCACCCCTCCACTTT	CASSFTGGSPLHF
TRBV7-8	TRBJ2-3	.	many	TGTGCCAGCAGAGGGCGGTCGGGTACAGATACGCAGTATTTT	CASRGRSGTDTQYF
TRBV28	TRBJ1-4	TRBD1	many	TGTGCCAGCAGTTTAACGGCAGGGGGCGTTCCCACTGAAAAACTGTTTTTT	CASSLTAGGVPTEKLFF
TRBV6-6	TRBJ2-1	TRBD2	many	TGTGCCAGCAGTTACAATGGCGGGGGTCGGGATGAGCAGTTCTTC	CASSYNGGGRDEQFF
TRBV27	TRBJ2-5	.	.	TGTGCCAGCAAAGGGGGGTCAGAGACCCAGTACTTC	CASKGGSETQYF
TRBV10-3	TRBJ2-3	TRBD2	many	TGTGCCATCAGTGAAAGAACTAGCGGGGAAGATACGCAGTATTTT	CAISERTSGEDTQYF
TRBV18	TRBJ1-3	.	many	TGTGCCAGCTCACCACCGTGGGGAAACACCATATATTTT	CASSPPWGNTIYF
TRBV27	TRBJ2-7	.	few	TGTGCCAGCTCGGAGACCCCGTGCGAGCAGTACTTC	CASSETPCEQYF
TRBV4-2	TRBJ2-7	TRBD1	many	TGTGCCAGCAGCCAAATGGTGGGCCATGGTAGGGGGCTCTACGAGCAGTACTTC	CASSQMVGHGRGLYEQYF
TRBV10-3	TRBJ1-1	.	many	TGTGCCATCAGGAACAGGCTCCCTCCTGAAAACACTGAAGCTTTCTTT	CAIRNRLPPENTEAFF
TRBV29-1	TRBJ1-3	.	few	TGCAGCGTCCGGCTGACCGACCTCTCTGGAAACACCATATATTTT	CSVRLTDLSGNTIYF
TRBV6-2/TRBV6-3	TRBJ2-3	TRBD2	few	TGTGCCAGCAAAAGTAGCGGGGGGTTCACAGATACGCAGTATTTT	CASKSSGGFTDTQYF
TRBV11-2	TRBJ2-7	.	.	TGTGCCAGCAGCTTAGGGCTTCCGGGGGCGGGGGCATCCTACGAGCAGTACTTC	CASSLGLPGAGASYEQYF
TRBV6-1	TRBJ2-7	.	many	TGTGCCAGCAGACTAACGACAGGCCATTTAGAAGGGCAGTACTTC	CASRLTTGHLEGQYF
TRBV7-3	TRBJ2-5	TRBD2	many	TGTGCCAGCAGCCACGAAGGGTTAGCGGGGGGGCCCCCGCTCGAGACCCAGTACTTC	CASSHEGLAGGPPLETQYF
TRBV2	TRBJ2-3	TRBD1	many	TGTGCCAGCAGTGAATGGTGGACAGGGGGCACAGATACGCAGTATTTT	CASSEWWTGGTDTQYF
TRBV5-1	TRBJ1-1	TRBD1	many	TGCGCCAGCAGCTTGGCGACAGGGGGGAACACTGAAGCTTTCTTT	CASSLATGGNTEAFF
TRBV6-5	TRBJ1-1	.	few	TGTGCCAGCAGTCACAGGGAATATAAGAACACTGAAGCTTTCTTT	CASSHREYKNTEAFF
TRBV7-3	TRBJ1-2	TRBD1	.	TGTGCCAGCAGCTTAATAGGGGGCTCGTTTGGCTACACCTTC	CASSLIGGSFGYTF
TRBV11-2	TRBJ2-7	.	many	TGTGCCAGCAGCTTAGCTCATGATAACTACGAGCAGTACTTC	CASSLAHDNYEQYF
TRBV9	TRBJ2-1	.	.	TGTGCCAGCAGCGTAGCTGGGGTCAATGAGCAGTTCTTC	CASSVAGVNEQFF
TRBV20-1	TRBJ1-1	TRBD1	many	TGCAGTGCTAGAGATCGACAGGGTTTCTGGGACACTGAAGCTTTCTTT	CSARDRQGFWDTEAFF
TRBV10-3	TRBJ1-1	.	many	TGTGCCATCAGCCCCCTGACAAACACTGAAGCTTTCTTT	CAISPLTNTEAFF
TRBV7-9	TRBJ2-1	.	many	TGTGCCAGCAGTTTAGACCGGGACGCCACCTACAATGAGCAGTTCTTC	CASSLDRDATYNEQFF
TRBV20-1	TRBJ2-4	TRBD2	.	TGCAGTGCTATTTACAGCGGGGAAGCCAAAAACATTCAGTACTTC	CSAIYSGEAKNIQYF
TRBV7-2	TRBJ2-3	.	many	TGTGCCAGCAGCTTAGCGAGCCTTTCAGCTGGTTTTGATACGCAGTATTTT	CASSLASLSAGFDTQYF
TRBV28	TRBJ1-5	TRBD1	few	TGTGCCAGCAGTTTCGACAGGGCGAAGCCCCAGCATTTT	CASSFDRAKPQHF
TRBV11-2	TRBJ1-3	.	few	TGTGCCAGCAGCTCCCTCCAGGGTAGAAACACCATATATTTT	CASSSLQGRNTIYF
TRBV2	TRBJ2-3	.	many	TGTGCCAGCACCCCGAAGGGGAGTAGCACAGATACGCAGTATTTT	CASTPKGSSTDTQYF
TRBV3-1	TRBJ2-2	.	many	TGTGCCAGCAGCCAAGTAGGAGGGGTCACCGGGGAGCTGTTTTTT	CASSQVGGVTGELFF
TRBV30	TRBJ1-2	TRBD1	many	TGTGCCTGGAGACCTCCGGGACAGGGACACTATGGCTACACCTTC	CAWRPPGQGHYGYTF
TRBV12-3/TRBV12-4	TRBJ1-2	.	many	TGTGCCACCAACGGGGGTGGGGGTGACTACACCTTC	CATNGGGGDYTF
TRBV11-3	TRBJ2-3	.	many	TGTGCCAGCAGCATCGTAGAGGGGATAGCAGATACGCAGTATTTT	CASSIVEGIADTQYF
TRBV9	TRBJ2-3	.	.	TGTGCCAGCAGCGTAGGCACATGGCCGGTTACTAGCACAGATACGCAGTATTTT	CASSVGTWPVTSTDTQYF
TRBV7-2	TRBJ2-7	TRBD1	.	TGTGCCAGCAGGAGGGACAGGGGCACCTCCTACGAGCAGTACTTC	CASRRDRGTSYEQYF
TRBV7-9	TRBJ1-1	.	.	TGTGCCAGCAGCTTCGGACCTCAGAACACTGAAGCTTTCTTT	CASSFGPQNTEAFF
TRBV4-2	TRBJ2-7	.	.	TGTGCCAGCAGCCAAGATGTAGTAAGGGGGCAGTACTTC	CASSQDVVRGQYF
TRBV11-3	TRBJ2-5	TRBD1	many	TGTGCCAGCAGCTTAGAGGACAGGACAGGAGGGACCCAGTACTTC	CASSLEDRTGGTQYF
TRBV6-1	TRBJ1-3	TRBD1	.	TGTGCCAGCAGTGAAGCCCCAGGGGGTTCTGGAAACACCATATATTTT	CASSEAPGGSGNTIYF
TRBV6-6	TRBJ2-2	TRBD2	few	TGTGCCAGCAGTTACTTGGAGGGACTAGCGGGCCTGTTCGGGGAGCTGTTTTTT	CASSYLEGLAGLFGELFF
TRBV20-1	TRBJ2-1	TRBD1	.	TGCAGTGCTAGAGCTAACCGGGACAGGGGGCCAAGTGAGCAGTTCTTC	CSARANRDRGPSEQFF
TRBV9	TRBJ1-2	.	many	TGTGCCAGCAGCCCAAGGACCGTACTCGGGGATGGCTACACCTTC	CASSPRTVLGDGYTF
TRBV7-3	TRBJ2-3	TRBD1	many	TGTGCCAGCAGTTATACAGGGGGCACAGATACGCAGTATTTT	CASSYTGGTDTQYF
TRBV6-2/TRBV6-3	TRBJ2-7	.	many	TGTGCCAGCAGTTGGACAATGGACAAGACCTACGAGCAGTACTTC	CASSWTMDKTYEQYF
TRBV30	TRBJ2-1	.	many	TGTGCCTGGACCGTGGGCCCTTCAAAGGAGCAGTTCTTC	CAWTVGPSKEQFF
TRBV2	TRBJ1-5	.	many	TGTGCCAGCAGTGAAGCGCCAGCCAATCAGCCCCAGCATTTT	CASSEAPANQPQHF
TRBV7-9	TRBJ2-2	.	few	TGTGCCAGCAGCTTAGGGAGGGTCGCCGGGGAGCTGTTTTTT	CASSLGRVAGELFF
TRBV11-2	TRBJ2-2	.	many	TGTGCCAGCAGCTTAGTAGGTTTGGGCACCGGGGAGCTGTTTTTT	CASSLVGLGTGELFF
TRBV6-1	TRBJ2-7	.	many	TGTGCCAGCGCCGGGACGGGAAAGGGGGGCGAGCAGTACTTC	CASAGTGKGGEQYF
TRBV5-1	TRBJ1-1	.	.	TGCGCCAGCAGCTTGGAAGCGGGGAACACTGAAGCTTTCTTT	CASSLEAGNTEAFF
TRBV6-1	TRBJ2-3	TRBD2	.	TGTGCCAGCAGTTTCGTCCTGACTAGCGGGGCCACAGATACGCAGTATTTT	CASSFVLTSGATDTQYF
TRBV7-9	TRBJ2-7	TRBD1	many	TGTGCCAGCAGCCCTGAACCGGGACAGGGGGCGCCGGGGTCCCCCTACGAGCAGTACTTC	CASSPEPGQGAPGSPYEQYF
TRBV2	TRBJ1-1	.	many	TGTGCCAGCACCGACAGTCGGAGCACTGAAGCTTTCTTT	CASTDSRSTEAFF